This T cell receptor beta chain was captured in a study of graft-versus-host responses after intestinal transplantation. Study-level points and caveats: Where graft-donor T cell macrochimerism was present, patients had high graft-versus-host to host-versus-graft clonal ratios in allografts.

In the case of this clone: Its antigen remains unidentified.

Method: immunoSEQ multiplex PCR; TCRdb's copy keeps in-frame clones and lacks some. Found here are 100,000 to 130,000 clones, about 91% of them singletons; the top ten hold 0.6% to 0.8%. The germline gives CDR1 MNHNY, CDR2 SVGAGI (reference sequence). Trimming cost V 3 bases and J 1 base, with 10 bases left between them. The CDR3 spans 14 residues. The sample consisted of unstimulated CD4+ T cells sorted from spleen or lymph node cells, taken before transplant. The source is a human donor who was the organ donor for an intestinal transplant. The chain joins TRBV6-6 to TRBJ2-7; no definite D call. CDR3 nucleotide sequence: TGTGCCAGCAGTTATTTAGCCGGGTCCTACGAGCAGTACTTC. This encodes CASSYLAGSYEQYF.